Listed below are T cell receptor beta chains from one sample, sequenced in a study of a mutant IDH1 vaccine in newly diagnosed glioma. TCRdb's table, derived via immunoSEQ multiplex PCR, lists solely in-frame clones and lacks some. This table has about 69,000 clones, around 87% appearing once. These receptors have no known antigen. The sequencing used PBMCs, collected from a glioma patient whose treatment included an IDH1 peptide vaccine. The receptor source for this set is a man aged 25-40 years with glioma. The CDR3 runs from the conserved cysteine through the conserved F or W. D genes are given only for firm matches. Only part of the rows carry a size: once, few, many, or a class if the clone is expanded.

cdr3_nt: TGCGCCAGCAGCTTGGGGGGCTTCGGCGGGAATGGCTACACCTTC
cdr3_aa: CASSLGGFGGNGYTF
v_call: TRBV5-1
d_call: -
clone_size: once
j_call: TRBJ1-2

cdr3_nt: TGTGCCAGCTTTCATTTAGCGGTGTTCGACGGTGAGCAGTTCTTC
cdr3_aa: CASFHLAVFDGEQFF
v_call: TRBV2
d_call: -
clone_size: -
j_call: TRBJ2-1

cdr3_nt: TGTGCCAGCAGCACAGCAGGGTATGACTACACCTTC
cdr3_aa: CASSTAGYDYTF
v_call: TRBV7-8
d_call: -
clone_size: -
j_call: TRBJ1-2

cdr3_nt: TGTGCCAGCAGCTTTGGGACAGCGGGAGAAGCTTTCTTT
cdr3_aa: CASSFGTAGEAFF
v_call: TRBV5-5
d_call: TRBD1
clone_size: -
j_call: TRBJ1-1

cdr3_nt: TGTGCCAGCAGTTTGAGGACCTTGGGGGATGAGCAGTTCTTC
cdr3_aa: CASSLRTLGDEQFF
v_call: TRBV28
d_call: -
clone_size: once
j_call: TRBJ2-1

cdr3_nt: TGTGCCAGCAGTAACACCCCAGGGTATAGTCAGCCCCAGCATTTT
cdr3_aa: CASSNTPGYSQPQHF
v_call: TRBV6-6
d_call: -
clone_size: -
j_call: TRBJ1-5

cdr3_nt: TGTGCCAGCAGTGAGGTAGGGATGAACACTGAAGCTTTCTTT
cdr3_aa: CASSEVGMNTEAFF
v_call: TRBV2
d_call: -
clone_size: -
j_call: TRBJ1-1

cdr3_nt: TGCGCCAGCAGCCCGGACGCACGGAACACTGAAGCTTTCTTT
cdr3_aa: CASSPDARNTEAFF
v_call: TRBV5-1
d_call: -
clone_size: -
j_call: TRBJ1-1

cdr3_nt: TGCGCCAGCAGCCCTGTTAGCGGACCTACGACCTACGAGCAGTACTTC
cdr3_aa: CASSPVSGPTTYEQYF
v_call: TRBV4-1
d_call: -
clone_size: -
j_call: TRBJ2-7

cdr3_nt: TGTGCCAGCACGTTTAACCGAGGGGGAACTGAAGCTTTCTTT
cdr3_aa: CASTFNRGGTEAFF
v_call: TRBV6-5
d_call: -
clone_size: -
j_call: TRBJ1-1

cdr3_nt: TGTGCCAGCAGCTTTTATAACAGGAGGGACTACAATGAGCAGTTCTTC
cdr3_aa: CASSFYNRRDYNEQFF
v_call: TRBV11-2
d_call: -
clone_size: -
j_call: TRBJ2-1

cdr3_nt: TGTGCCAGCAGCGTCCGGACAGGGCTTAGCGAGCAGTACTTC
cdr3_aa: CASSVRTGLSEQYF
v_call: TRBV9
d_call: TRBD1
clone_size: -
j_call: TRBJ2-7

cdr3_nt: TGTGCGTCCCCAGGAGAAGAGGGCCCTAGGAATGGCTACACCTTC
cdr3_aa: CASPGEEGPRNGYTF
v_call: TRBV30
d_call: -
clone_size: -
j_call: TRBJ1-2

cdr3_nt: TGTGCCAGCAGTTGGGGTCCCCAAGTTACGTACGAGCAGTACTTC
cdr3_aa: CASSWGPQVTYEQYF
v_call: TRBV28
d_call: -
clone_size: -
j_call: TRBJ2-7

cdr3_nt: TGTGCCAGCAGCTCCCCAGGGGACTCAGGAAACACCATATATTTT
cdr3_aa: CASSSPGDSGNTIYF
v_call: TRBV7-3
d_call: -
clone_size: -
j_call: TRBJ1-3

cdr3_nt: TGTGCCAGCAGTTCCCCAAGGGGGCTGACCGGGGAGCTGTTTTTT
cdr3_aa: CASSSPRGLTGELFF
v_call: TRBV28
d_call: TRBD1
clone_size: -
j_call: TRBJ2-2

cdr3_nt: TGTGCCAGCAGTCCCCTGCGGGGGAGGGTCGGTGAAAAACTGTTTTTT
cdr3_aa: CASSPLRGRVGEKLFF
v_call: TRBV27
d_call: -
clone_size: -
j_call: TRBJ1-4

cdr3_nt: TGTGCCAGCAGCTGGTCAGGGGGGGCAGATACGCAGTATTTT
cdr3_aa: CASSWSGGADTQYF
v_call: TRBV7-9
d_call: -
clone_size: -
j_call: TRBJ2-3

cdr3_nt: TGTGCCAGCAGCTTGGGAACTAGCGACGAGCAGTACTTC
cdr3_aa: CASSLGTSDEQYF
v_call: TRBV7-8
d_call: TRBD2
clone_size: -
j_call: TRBJ2-7

cdr3_nt: TGCGCCAGCAGCCAAGATACGGAGTACAGGGGACACCCGGATTCACCCCTCCACTTT
cdr3_aa: CASSQDTEYRGHPDSPLHF
v_call: TRBV4-1
d_call: TRBD1
clone_size: -
j_call: TRBJ1-6

cdr3_nt: TGTGCCGCCCACGGGAGGACCACCTACGAGCAGTACTTC
cdr3_aa: CAAHGRTTYEQYF
v_call: TRBV28
d_call: TRBD2
clone_size: -
j_call: TRBJ2-7

cdr3_nt: TGTGCCAGCAGCCCCGGGGAGGAGCTCGAGCAGTACTTC
cdr3_aa: CASSPGEELEQYF
v_call: TRBV6-6
d_call: -
clone_size: once
j_call: TRBJ2-7

cdr3_nt: TGTGCCAGCAGTTTAGCGACAGGAGATAACAATGAGCAGTTCTTC
cdr3_aa: CASSLATGDNNEQFF
v_call: TRBV28
d_call: -
clone_size: -
j_call: TRBJ2-1

cdr3_nt: TGCGCCAGCAGTTTGGACAGGATCCGAGAGACCCAGTACTTC
cdr3_aa: CASSLDRIRETQYF
v_call: TRBV5-1
d_call: TRBD1
clone_size: -
j_call: TRBJ2-5

cdr3_nt: TGTGCCAGCAGCCCGGGGGCTAGCGGGAGGGGTACGCAGTATTTT
cdr3_aa: CASSPGASGRGTQYF
v_call: TRBV5-8
d_call: TRBD2
clone_size: -
j_call: TRBJ2-3

cdr3_nt: TGTGCCACCAGCAGACAGGGTGGCTACACCTTC
cdr3_aa: CATSRQGGYTF
v_call: TRBV15
d_call: -
clone_size: -
j_call: TRBJ1-2

cdr3_nt: TGTGCCAGCAGCCCCAGGGGGCAGGGTTCAGGCGATGGCTACACCTTC
cdr3_aa: CASSPRGQGSGDGYTF
v_call: TRBV5-5
d_call: TRBD1
clone_size: -
j_call: TRBJ1-2